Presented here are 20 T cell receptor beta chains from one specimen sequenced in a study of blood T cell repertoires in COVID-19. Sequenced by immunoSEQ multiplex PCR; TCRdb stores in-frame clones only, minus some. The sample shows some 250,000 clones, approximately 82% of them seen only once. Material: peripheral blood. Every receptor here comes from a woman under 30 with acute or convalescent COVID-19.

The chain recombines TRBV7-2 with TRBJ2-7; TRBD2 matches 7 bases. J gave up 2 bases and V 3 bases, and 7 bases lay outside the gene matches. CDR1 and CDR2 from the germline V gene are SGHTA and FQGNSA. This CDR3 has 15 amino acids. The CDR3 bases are TGTGCCAGCAGCTTCGGGGGGACGACCACCTACGAGCAGTACTTC. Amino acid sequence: CASSFGGTTTYEQYF.

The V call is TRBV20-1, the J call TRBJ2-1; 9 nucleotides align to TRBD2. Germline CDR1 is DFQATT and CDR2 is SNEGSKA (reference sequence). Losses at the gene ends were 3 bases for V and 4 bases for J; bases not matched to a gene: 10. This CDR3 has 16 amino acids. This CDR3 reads CSASLRRLAEYNEQFF. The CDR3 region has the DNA TGCAGTGCTAGTCTACGGAGACTAGCGGAATACAATGAGCAGTTCTTC.

The CDR3 DNA reads as TGTGCCACCAGGGAGACAGGGGGGGGTGAAGCTTTCTTT. Its translation is CATRETGGGEAFF. The chain is built from TRBV24-1 and TRBJ1-1; 9 positions match TRBD1. Germline CDR1 reads KGHDR; CDR2 reads SFDVKD. This CDR3 is built from 13 residues. V lost 7 bases and J lost 7; bases outside the gene matches: 6.

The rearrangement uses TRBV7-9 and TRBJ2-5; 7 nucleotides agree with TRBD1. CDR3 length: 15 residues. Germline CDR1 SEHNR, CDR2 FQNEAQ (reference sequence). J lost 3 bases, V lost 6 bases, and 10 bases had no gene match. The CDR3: CASSPPGQQKETQYF. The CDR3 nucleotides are TGTGCCAGCAGTCCACCGGGACAGCAGAAAGAGACCCAGTACTTC.

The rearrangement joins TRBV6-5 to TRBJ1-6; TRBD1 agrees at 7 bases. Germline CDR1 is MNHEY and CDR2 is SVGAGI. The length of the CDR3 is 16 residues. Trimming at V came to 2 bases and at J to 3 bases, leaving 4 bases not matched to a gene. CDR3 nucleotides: TGTGCCAGCAGTTACGGGACAGACCTCTATAATTCACCCCTCCACTTT. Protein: CASSYGTDLYNSPLHF.

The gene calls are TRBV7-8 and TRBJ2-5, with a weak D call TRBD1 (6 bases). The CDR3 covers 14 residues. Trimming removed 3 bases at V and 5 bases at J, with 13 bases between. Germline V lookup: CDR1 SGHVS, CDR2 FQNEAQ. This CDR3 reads CASSFGGLGETQYF. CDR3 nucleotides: TGTGCCAGCAGCTTTGGGGGCCTGGGGGAGACCCAGTACTTC.

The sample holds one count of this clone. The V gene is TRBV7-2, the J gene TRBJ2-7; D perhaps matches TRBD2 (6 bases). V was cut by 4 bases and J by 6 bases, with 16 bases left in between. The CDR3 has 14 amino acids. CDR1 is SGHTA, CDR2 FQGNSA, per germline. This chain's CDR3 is CASSYSGLIGEQYF. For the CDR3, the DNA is TGTGCCAGCAGCTACTCGGGACTCATAGGCGAGCAGTACTTC.

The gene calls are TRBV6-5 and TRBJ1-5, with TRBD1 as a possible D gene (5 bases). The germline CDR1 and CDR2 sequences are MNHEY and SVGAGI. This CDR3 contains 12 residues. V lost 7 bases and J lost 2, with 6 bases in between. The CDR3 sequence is CASTTGNQPQHF. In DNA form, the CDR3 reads TGTGCCAGCACGACAGGCAATCAGCCCCAGCATTTT.

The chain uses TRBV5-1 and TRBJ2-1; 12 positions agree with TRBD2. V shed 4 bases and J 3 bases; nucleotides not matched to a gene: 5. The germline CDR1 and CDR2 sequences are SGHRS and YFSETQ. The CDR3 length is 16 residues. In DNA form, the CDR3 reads TGCGCCAGCAGCCTCGGACTAGCGGGATACTACAATGAGCAGTTCTTC. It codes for CASSLGLAGYYNEQFF.

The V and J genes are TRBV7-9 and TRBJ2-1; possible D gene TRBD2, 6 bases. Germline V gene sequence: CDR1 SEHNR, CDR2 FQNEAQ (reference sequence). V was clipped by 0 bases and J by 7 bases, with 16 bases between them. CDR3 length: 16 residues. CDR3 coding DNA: TGTGCCAGCAGCTTAGCTCCGGGAGTGGCTTTTAATGAGCAGTTCTTC. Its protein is CASSLAPGVAFNEQFF.

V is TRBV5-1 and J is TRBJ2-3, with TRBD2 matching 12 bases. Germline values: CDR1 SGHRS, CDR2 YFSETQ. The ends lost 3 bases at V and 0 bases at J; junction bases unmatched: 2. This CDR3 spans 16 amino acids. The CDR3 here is CASSWGTSGSTDTQYF. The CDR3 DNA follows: TGCGCCAGCAGCTGGGGGACTAGCGGGAGCACAGATACGCAGTATTTT.

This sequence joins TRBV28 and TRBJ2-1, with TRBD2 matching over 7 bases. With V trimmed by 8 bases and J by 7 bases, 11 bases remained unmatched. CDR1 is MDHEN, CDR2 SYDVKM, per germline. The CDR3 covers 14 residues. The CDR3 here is CASARILSGNEQFF. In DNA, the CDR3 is TGTGCCAGCGCTAGAATCCTTAGCGGGAATGAGCAGTTCTTC. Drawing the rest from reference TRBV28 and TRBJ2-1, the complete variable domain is DVKVTQSSRYLVKRTGEKVFLECVQDMDHENMFWYRQDPGLGLRLIYFSYDVKMKEKGDIPEGYSVSREKKERFSLILESASTNQTSMYLCASARILSGNEQFFGPGTRLTVL.

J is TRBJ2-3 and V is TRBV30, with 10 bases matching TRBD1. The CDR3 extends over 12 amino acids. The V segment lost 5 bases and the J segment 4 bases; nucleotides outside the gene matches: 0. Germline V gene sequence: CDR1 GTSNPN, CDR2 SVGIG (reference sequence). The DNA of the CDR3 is TGTGCCTGGGGACAGGGGGCAGATACGCAGTATTTT. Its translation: CAWGQGADTQYF.

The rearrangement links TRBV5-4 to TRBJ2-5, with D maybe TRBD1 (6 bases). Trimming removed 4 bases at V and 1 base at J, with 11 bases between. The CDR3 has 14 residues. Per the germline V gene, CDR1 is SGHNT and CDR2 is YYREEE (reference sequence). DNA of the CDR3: TGTGCCAGCAGCGACAGGACGACCCAAGAGACCCAGTACTTC. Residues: CASSDRTTQETQYF.

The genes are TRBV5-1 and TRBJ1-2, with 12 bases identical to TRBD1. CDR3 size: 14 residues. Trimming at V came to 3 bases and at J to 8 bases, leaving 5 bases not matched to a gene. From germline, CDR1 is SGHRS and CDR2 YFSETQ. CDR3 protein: CASSWGQGADGYTF. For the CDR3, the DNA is TGCGCCAGCAGCTGGGGACAGGGGGCGGACGGCTACACCTTC.

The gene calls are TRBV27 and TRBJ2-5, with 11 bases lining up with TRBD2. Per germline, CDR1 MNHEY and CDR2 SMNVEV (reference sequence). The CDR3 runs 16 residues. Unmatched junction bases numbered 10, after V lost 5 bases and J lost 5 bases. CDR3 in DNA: TGTGCCAGCAGTCCCATGGGACTAGCGGAATGGGAGACCCAGTACTTC. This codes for CASSPMGLAEWETQYF.

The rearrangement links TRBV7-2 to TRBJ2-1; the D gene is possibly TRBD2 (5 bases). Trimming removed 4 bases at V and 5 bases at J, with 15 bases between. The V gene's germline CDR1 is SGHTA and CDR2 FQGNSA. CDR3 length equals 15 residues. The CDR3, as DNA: TGTGCCAGCAGCTCCCCCGGGAACCTGCACAATGAGCAGTTCTTC. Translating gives CASSSPGNLHNEQFF.

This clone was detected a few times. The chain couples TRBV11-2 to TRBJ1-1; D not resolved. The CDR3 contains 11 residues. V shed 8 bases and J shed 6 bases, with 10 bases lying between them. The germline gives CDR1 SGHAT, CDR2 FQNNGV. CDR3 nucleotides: TGTGCCAGCGGCCCAGGATCTGAAGCTTTCTTT. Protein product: CASGPGSEAFF.

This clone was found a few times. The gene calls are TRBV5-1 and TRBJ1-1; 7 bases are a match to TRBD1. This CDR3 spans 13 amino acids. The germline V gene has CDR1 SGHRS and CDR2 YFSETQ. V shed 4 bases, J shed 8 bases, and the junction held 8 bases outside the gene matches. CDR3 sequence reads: CASSPDREPEAFF. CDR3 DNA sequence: TGCGCCAGCAGCCCCGACAGGGAACCCGAAGCTTTCTTT. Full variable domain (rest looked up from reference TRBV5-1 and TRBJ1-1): KAGVTQTPRYLIKTRGQQVTLSCSPISGHRSVSWYQQTPGQGLQFLFEYFSETQRNKGNFPGRFSGRQFSNSRSEMNVSTLELGDSALYLCASSPDREPEAFFGQGTRLTVV.

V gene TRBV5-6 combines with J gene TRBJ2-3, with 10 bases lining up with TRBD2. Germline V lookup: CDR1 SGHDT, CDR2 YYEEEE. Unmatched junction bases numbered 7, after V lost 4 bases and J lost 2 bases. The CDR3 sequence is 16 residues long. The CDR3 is CASSLRLAGFTDTQYF. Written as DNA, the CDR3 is TGTGCCAGCAGCCTCCGACTAGCGGGCTTCACAGATACGCAGTATTTT. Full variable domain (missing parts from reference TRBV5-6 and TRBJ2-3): DAGVTQSPTHLIKTRGQQVTLRCSPKSGHDTVSWYQQALGQGPQFIFQYYEEEERQRGNFPDRFSGHQFPNYSSELNVNALLLGDSALYLCASSLRLAGFTDTQYFGPGTRLTVL.